This TCR beta chain derives from a study of radiotherapy plus CTLA-4 blockade in lung cancer. Sequencing was performed with immunoSEQ multiplex PCR; in TCRdb, only in-frame clones are kept and a portion is missing. This table holds more than 95,000 clones, about four fifths found once. The source is a human donor with non-small cell lung cancer who had a partial response to radiotherapy plus ipilimumab. Sequenced material: peripheral blood, taken from a patient treated with radiotherapy plus ipilimumab.

The DNA for the CDR3 is TGCGCCAGCAGCTTGTCCGGGGAGAACACTGAAGCTTTCTTT. The encoded protein is CASSLSGENTEAFF. The rearrangement joins TRBV5-1 to TRBJ1-1, with D hard to call. The germline V and J ends were trimmed by 1 base and 1 base, with 8 bases remaining between them. Germline lookup yields CDR1 SGHRS and CDR2 YFSETQ. The CDR3 has 14 amino acids.